Included here is one T cell receptor (beta chain) sequence, with context. In the authors' workflow: Amplification of reference gene primers provided the estimated nucleated cell counts. The assay was immunoSEQ multiplex PCR, and TCRdb's table has in-frame clones only and misses some. V, J and clone size derive from that table, while D and trimming were established from the DNA sequence. The table lists 200,000 to 250,000 clones, about 89% of them singletons, with around 6% in the top ten. The CDR3 consists of 14 residues. The germline V and J ends were trimmed by 3 bases and 0 bases, with 8 bases remaining between them. CDR1 LNHDA and CDR2 SQIVND come from the germline V gene (reference sequence). The data stem from a study of blood T cell repertoires in COVID-19. At the level of the study: T cells, B-cell-depleted T cells, or PBMCs supplied cDNA or gDNA.

The V call is TRBV19, the J call TRBJ1-1; D not resolved. The receptor was derived from a man in his 60s who had recovered from COVID-19. The sequenced sample was peripheral blood. The CDR3 loop is CASSIGQMNTEAFF. CDR3 bases: TGTGCCAGTAGTATTGGTCAGATGAACACTGAAGCTTTCTTT.